The following is a TCR beta chain sequence with its context. Which antigen it targets is not known. Qualities for individual bases were not recorded, and no much larger clone is one base off. The source of the sample is a study of cytomegalovirus exposure and HLA in healthy donors (dated by TCRdb to the late 2010s). The study in broad terms: In an earlier analysis of around 540 of the donors, around 300 Gb of sequence data and 117 million unique TCR beta sequences from 150 million to 200 million T cells were reported. An early release that covered roughly 600 HLA-typed donors contained around 330 gigabases of sequencing data and around 80 million unique TCR sequences. The genetic ancestry cluster associated with self-reported Caucasian donors included 81% of the approximately 400 genotyped donors. The study aimed to test whether signatures of past pathogen exposure could be identified by cataloging public T cell receptors. The study profiled the T cell repertoires of 666 subjects by immunosequencing and related them to cytomegalovirus serostatus. In addition to the first cohort of approximately 670 subjects, a separate validation cohort of 120 different subjects was used. The study combined high-throughput TCR immunosequencing, statistical association of individual TCRs with disease status, and machine learning to predict cytomegalovirus infection status. To study patterns of TCR occurrence, a later analysis re-analyzed previously published TCR beta repertoires from 500 to 850 donors and added high-resolution HLA genotyping. The later analysis used no new phenotypic data to find candidate immune exposures, relying instead on TCR beta sequences and their occurrence across donors. An earlier analysis of nearly 600 of the donors applied high-throughput TCR beta sequencing to assess whether each TCR beta V gene segment acted as functional or pseudogenic. Donor age, sex, ethnicity and CMV serostatus were compiled alongside the repertoire data. In a later genetic analysis, genome-wide SNP genotypes for about three fifths of the roughly 670 donors were used, and that subset was treated as a discovery cohort. Every repertoire in the discovery cohort had been generated on one and the same sequencing platform. Both class I and class II loci were covered by HLA typing, at four-digit resolution. The number of donors typed differed by locus, with about 629-630 for A, B, C, DRB1 and DQB1, roughly 520 for DQA1, over 600 for DPA1, and under 490 for DPB1. Roughly 5 DR-DQ haplotypes were handled as single units for association and clustering because linkage in the cohort was strong. Among almost 400 genotyped donors of the cohort, an average of approximately 240,000 unique TCR beta nucleotide sequences were sequenced per donor, about a sixth of them non-productive.

Study-wide findings and limitations: In both the original and validation cohorts, the classifier was reported to diagnose cytomegalovirus status with high specificity and sensitivity. In this cohort, only TCR beta chains were sequenced, and detectable features were limited by the absence of alpha or paired-chain data. In a later genetic analysis, fewer N-insertions in productive TCRs were reported among donors in an Asian-associated ancestry cluster than the roughly 700-donor mean. In a later analysis, TCR association rates were found to vary across HLA loci, with the most associated TCRs seen for DRB1 alleles and the fewest for HLA-C alleles. Correlated functional status among segregating V segments might reflect linkage disequilibrium, but an unknown experimental factor could not be ruled out. According to the authors, the approach could potentially be generalized to other disease states and immunological phenotypes. Most CMV-associated TCR beta chains appeared to be HLA-restricted in a later analysis, and the HLA associations seemed to be driven largely by CMV exposure. A later analysis associated 15,000 or so TCR beta sequences with specific HLA alleles at a false discovery rate of 0.05. A further reported finding was that TCR beta sequences accurately predicted the HLA-A and HLA-B alleles for most subjects in the first cohort. A few of the identified cytomegalovirus-associated TCR beta chains were confirmed in vitro to be specific for cytomegalovirus antigens. CMV serostatus was the only immune exposure information available for the cohort. Sequencing depth was assumed to be roughly uniform across donors in the presence/absence analyses, though that assumption may not hold. A total of 150 to 200 TCR beta chains were listed by the study as associated with cytomegalovirus. When HLA alleles, especially DR and DQ, strongly co-occurred, TCR associations were difficult to assign to individual alleles. Some IMGT-functional V segments, including TRBV6-2 and TRBV6-3, could not be told apart with the 87-base-pair reads, so those segments were excluded. In an earlier analysis of around 600 of the donors, most TCR beta V segments were observed in productive rearrangements about 87% or about 30% of the time, broadly matching IMGT annotations. Because counts were too low, around 17 rarely observed V segments, including chromosome 9 orphons, were left out of the earlier analysis of over 550 of the donors. In a later analysis, HLA-associated TCR beta chains were found to be more clonally expanded and to have lower generation probabilities than equally common non-associated chains. A cluster of highly shared sequence variants was judged likely to be a technical artifact of the sequencing pipeline. While some public TCRs were present in many individuals, most TCR sequences turned up only very rarely across donors. In a later analysis, several top co-occurrence clusters were reported to appear linked to parvovirus B19, influenza, CMV and Epstein-Barr virus. An association between a missense DCLRE1C variant and V-gene and J-gene trimming of TCR beta chains was found in a later genetic analysis and replicated in an independent cohort. HLA typing was unavailable for some donors at each locus, so association tests used only the typed subset.

The CDR3 numbers 15 residues from cysteine through phenylalanine. The only DNA kept is the CDR3, 45 bases in frame from the first base. Sequences SGHNT (CDR1) and YENEEA (CDR2) are obtained from the germline V gene. Deletion took 4 bases off V and 0 bases off J, with a span of 10 bases between the germline ends. Libraries were built with the immunoSEQ multiplex PCR assay. For the multiplex PCR, a mixture combining 60 forward primers for TCR Vbeta segments and 13 reverse primers for TCR Jbeta segments was used. Amplification of the CDR3 region of rearranged TCR beta genes was performed with a multiplex PCR assay on genomic DNA. The Illumina HiSeq System was used to sequence the amplified TCR beta libraries as 87-base-pair reads. The study's own analysis went as follows. A later analysis counted some 80 million unique TCR beta chains across the 550 to 750 repertoires, and approximately 11 million of these chains were shared by at least two donors. Raw reads were error-corrected and collapsed into unique sequences with a nearest-neighbor algorithm that merged closely related sequences to remove PCR and sequencing errors. Alignment of CDR3 sequences to IMGT reference sequences was used to assign V, D and J gene segments. For a sequence to be retained, a match of at least six nucleotides to both a V gene segment and a J gene segment was required. A rearrangement was called productive if the CDR3 had no stop codons and remained in frame with V and J, and every other rearrangement was called non-productive. Following IMGT convention, CDR3 was defined as the stretch from the second conserved V-encoded cysteine to the conserved J-encoded phenylalanine. The earlier analysis of roughly 590 of the donors excluded sequences that lacked an unambiguous match to a single V gene segment. In an earlier analysis of 587 of the donors, a V segment was called functional when productive rearrangements were above 56.7%, and segregating when the standard deviation between donors exceeded 5%. A statistical classification framework was developed to diagnose cytomegalovirus status using the catalog of TCR beta chain sequences. In a later analysis, V and J genes were assigned by comparing TCR nucleotide sequences against IMGT/GENE-DB human TR gene sequences. A later analysis assigned CDR3 sequences and most-parsimonious VDJ recombination scenarios with the TCRdist pipeline. A later analysis defined each TCR beta chain by its CDR3 amino acid sequence plus V-gene family, and excluded reads lacking a unique V-gene family. A later analysis removed 550 to 650 highly shared, low-generation-probability nucleotide sequences to deal with suspected cross-contamination and a sequencing artifact. In a later analysis, a clonal expansion index for each public chain was calculated from normalized within-repertoire ranks of inferred template counts. In a later analysis, generation probabilities were computed with a VDJ recombination model fitted to out-of-frame rearrangements, and the resulting probabilities were checked against IGoR. In a later analysis, TCR-TCR, TCR-HLA and TCR-CMV co-occurrence was scored with hypergeometric tests, and a repertoire-size bias correction was applied to TCR pairs. False discovery rates were estimated in a later analysis by permuting HLA or CMV assignments 20 times. In a later analysis, co-occurring TCRs were grouped using DBSCAN, with TCRdist sequence similarity added in when clustering inside HLA-allele-positive subsets. Co-occurrence clustering excluded repertoires with fewer than 30,000 or more than 120,000 public chains, plus five with anomalous nucleotide sharing. TCRdb's version of the immuneACCESS table is confined to in-frame rearrangements and falls short of the full clone set. An unresolved V gene accounts for under half of the shortfall where checked; the remainder is of unknown origin. The DNA gave D and trimming, while V, J and clone size come from that table. Within this sample are hundreds of thousands of clones, with 60% to 80% of them counted one time only. Roughly 2% of the sample is taken by the ten largest.

The cohort consisted of some 730 healthy bone marrow donors. All cohort members were sampled while nominally healthy, although unrecorded immune exposures were likely present. The donor was CMV seronegative and belonged to the group of over 350 seronegative cohort members. A peripheral blood sample was provided by each donor, and peripheral blood mononuclear cells were used for TCR beta sequencing. Genomic DNA extraction from the blood cell samples was performed with the Qiagen DNeasy Blood Extraction Kit. This receptor was obtained from a man between 18 and 29 years old in good health and CMV-seronegative. Specimen: PBMCs. The rearranged chain carries TRBV11-3 and TRBJ2-1; a confident D gene designation cannot be given. The nucleotide sequence is TGTGCCAGCAGCTCGCGTCGTAGCTCCTACAATGAGCAGTTCTTC. This sequence encodes CASSSRRSSYNEQFF.